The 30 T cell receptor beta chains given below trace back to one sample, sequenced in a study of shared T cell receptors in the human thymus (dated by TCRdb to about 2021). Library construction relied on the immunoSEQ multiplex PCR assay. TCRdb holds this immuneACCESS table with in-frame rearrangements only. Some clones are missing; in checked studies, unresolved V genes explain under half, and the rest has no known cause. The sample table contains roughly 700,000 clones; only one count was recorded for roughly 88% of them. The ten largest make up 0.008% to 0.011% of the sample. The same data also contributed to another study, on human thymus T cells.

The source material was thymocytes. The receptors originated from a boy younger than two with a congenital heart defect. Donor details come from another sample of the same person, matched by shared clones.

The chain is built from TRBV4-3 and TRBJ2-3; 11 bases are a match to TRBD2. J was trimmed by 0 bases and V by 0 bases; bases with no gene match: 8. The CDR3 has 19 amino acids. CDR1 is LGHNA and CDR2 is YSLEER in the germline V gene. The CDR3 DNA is TGCGCCAGCAGCCAAGATGGGACTAGCGGAGAGTCTAGCACAGATACGCAGTATTTT. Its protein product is CASSQDGTSGESSTDTQYF.

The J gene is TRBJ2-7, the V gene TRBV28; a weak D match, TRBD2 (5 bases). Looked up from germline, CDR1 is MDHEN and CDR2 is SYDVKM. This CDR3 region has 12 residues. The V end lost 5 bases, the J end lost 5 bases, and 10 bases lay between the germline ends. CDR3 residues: CASSGECNEQYF. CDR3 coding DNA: TGTGCCAGCAGTGGGGAGTGCAACGAGCAGTACTTC.

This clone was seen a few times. The chain's CDR3 is CASSWEGGAAIYNEQFF. Here the CDR3 DNA reads TGTGCCAGCAGCTGGGAGGGAGGGGCGGCTATCTACAATGAGCAGTTCTTC. The V and J genes are TRBV5-6 and TRBJ2-1; 7 nucleotides align to TRBD2. The germline V gene encodes CDR1 SGHDT and CDR2 YYEEEE. V shed 3 bases, J shed 3 bases, and the junction held 12 bases outside the gene matches. The CDR3 is 17 amino acids.

CDR3 in DNA: TGTGCCAGCAGTTCCGGGTATGGCTACACCTTC. Residues: CASSSGYGYTF. The rearrangement links TRBV27 to TRBJ1-2; D remains unclear. The length of the CDR3 is 11 residues. CDR1 and CDR2 (germline): MNHEY, SMNVEV (reference sequence). The V gene lost 4 bases and the J gene lost 5 bases, with 5 bases spanning the gap.

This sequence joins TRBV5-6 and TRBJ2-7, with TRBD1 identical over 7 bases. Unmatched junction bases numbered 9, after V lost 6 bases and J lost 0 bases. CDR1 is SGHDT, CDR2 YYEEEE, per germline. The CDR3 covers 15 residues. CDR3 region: CASTSRRDSSYEQYF. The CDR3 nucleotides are TGTGCCAGCACCTCCCGAAGGGACAGCTCCTACGAGCAGTACTTC.

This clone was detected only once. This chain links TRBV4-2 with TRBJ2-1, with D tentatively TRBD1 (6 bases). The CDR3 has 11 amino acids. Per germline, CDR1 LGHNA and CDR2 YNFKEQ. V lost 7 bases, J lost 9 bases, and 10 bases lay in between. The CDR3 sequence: CASTGQSEQFF. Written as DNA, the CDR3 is TGTGCCAGCACCGGACAGAGTGAGCAGTTCTTC.

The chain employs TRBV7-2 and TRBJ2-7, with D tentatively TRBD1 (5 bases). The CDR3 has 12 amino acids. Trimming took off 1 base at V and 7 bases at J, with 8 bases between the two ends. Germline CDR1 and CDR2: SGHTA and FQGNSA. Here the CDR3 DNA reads TGTGCCAGCAGCTTAGGGGGCTGGGAGCAGTACTTC. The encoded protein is CASSLGGWEQYF.

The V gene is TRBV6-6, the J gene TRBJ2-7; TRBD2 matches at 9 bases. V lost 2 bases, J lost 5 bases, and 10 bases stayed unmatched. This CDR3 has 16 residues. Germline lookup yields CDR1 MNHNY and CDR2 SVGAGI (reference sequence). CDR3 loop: CASSYPTSGYIDEQYF. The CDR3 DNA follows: TGTGCCAGCAGTTACCCCACTAGCGGGTACATCGACGAGCAGTACTTC.

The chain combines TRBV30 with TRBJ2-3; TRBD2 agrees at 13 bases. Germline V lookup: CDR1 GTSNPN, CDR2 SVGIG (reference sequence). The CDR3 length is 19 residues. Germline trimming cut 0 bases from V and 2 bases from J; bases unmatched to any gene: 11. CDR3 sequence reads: CAWSVPPAGLAGHTDTQYF. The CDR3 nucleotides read TGTGCCTGGAGTGTTCCGCCGGCGGGACTAGCGGGACACACAGATACGCAGTATTTT. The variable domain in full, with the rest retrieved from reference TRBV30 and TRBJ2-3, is SQTIHQWPATLVQPVGSPLSLECTVEGTSNPNLYWYRQAAGRGLQLLFYSVGIGQISSEVPQNLSASRPQDRQFILSSKKLLLSDSGFYLCAWSVPPAGLAGHTDTQYFGPGTRLTVL.

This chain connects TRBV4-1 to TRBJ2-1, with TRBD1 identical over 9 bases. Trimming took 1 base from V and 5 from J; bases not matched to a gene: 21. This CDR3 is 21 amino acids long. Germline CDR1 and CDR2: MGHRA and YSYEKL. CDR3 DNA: TGCGCCAGCAGCCAAGTGTCAGGCTCACGCTGGGCGGGACAGGGTGACAATGAGCAGTTCTTC. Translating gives CASSQVSGSRWAGQGDNEQFF.

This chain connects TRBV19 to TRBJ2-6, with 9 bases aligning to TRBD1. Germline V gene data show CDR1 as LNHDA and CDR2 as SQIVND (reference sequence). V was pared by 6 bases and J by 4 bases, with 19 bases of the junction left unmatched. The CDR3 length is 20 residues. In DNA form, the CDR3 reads TGTGCCAGTAGCAGAGCCCCAACCACGGGACAGGGAACCGGGGCCAACGTCCTGACTTTC. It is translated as CASSRAPTTGQGTGANVLTF.

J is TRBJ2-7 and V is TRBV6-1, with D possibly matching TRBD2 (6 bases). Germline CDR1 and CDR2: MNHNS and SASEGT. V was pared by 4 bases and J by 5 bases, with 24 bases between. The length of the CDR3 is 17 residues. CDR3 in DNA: TGTGCCAGCAGTGCACAAGCGGGCGGACCTCTTCCGGACGAGCAGTACTTC. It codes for CASSAQAGGPLPDEQYF.

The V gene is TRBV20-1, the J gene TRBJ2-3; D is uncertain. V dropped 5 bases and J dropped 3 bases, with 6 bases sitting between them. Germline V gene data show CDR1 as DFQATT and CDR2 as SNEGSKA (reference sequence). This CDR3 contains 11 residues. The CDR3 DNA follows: TGCAGTGCTGCCGGGACAGATACGCAGTATTTT. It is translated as CSAAGTDTQYF.

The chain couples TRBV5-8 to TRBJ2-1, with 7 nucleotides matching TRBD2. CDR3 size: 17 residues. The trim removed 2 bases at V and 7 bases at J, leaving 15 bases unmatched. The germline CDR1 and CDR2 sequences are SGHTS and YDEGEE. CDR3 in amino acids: CASSLQDPTSRGNEQFF. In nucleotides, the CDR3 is TGTGCCAGCAGCTTACAAGACCCGACTAGCCGGGGGAATGAGCAGTTCTTC.

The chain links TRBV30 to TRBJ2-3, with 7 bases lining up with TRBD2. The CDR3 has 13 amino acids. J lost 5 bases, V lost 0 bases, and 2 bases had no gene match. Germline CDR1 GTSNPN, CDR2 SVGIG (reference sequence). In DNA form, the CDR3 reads TGTGCCTGGAGTGTACAGCGGGAAGATACGCAGTATTTT. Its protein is CAWSVQREDTQYF.

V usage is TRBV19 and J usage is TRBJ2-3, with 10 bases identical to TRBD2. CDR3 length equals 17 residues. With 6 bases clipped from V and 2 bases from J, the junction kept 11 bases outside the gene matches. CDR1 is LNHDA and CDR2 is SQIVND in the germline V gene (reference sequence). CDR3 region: CASSTPRLAGLTDTQYF. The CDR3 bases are TGTGCCAGTAGCACCCCCCGACTAGCGGGCCTCACAGATACGCAGTATTTT.

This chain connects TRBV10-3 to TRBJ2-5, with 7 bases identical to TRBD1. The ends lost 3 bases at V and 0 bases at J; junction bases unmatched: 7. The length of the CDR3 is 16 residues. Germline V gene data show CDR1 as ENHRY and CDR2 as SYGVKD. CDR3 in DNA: TGTGCCATCAGTGAATGTGTCGGACAGGACCAAGAGACCCAGTACTTC. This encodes CAISECVGQDQETQYF.

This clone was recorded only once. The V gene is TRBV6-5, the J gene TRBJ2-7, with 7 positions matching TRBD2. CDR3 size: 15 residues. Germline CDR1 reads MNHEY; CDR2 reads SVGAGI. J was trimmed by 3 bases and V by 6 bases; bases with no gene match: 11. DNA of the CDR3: TGTGCCAGCAGACAAACTAGCGTGGCACACTACGAGCAGTACTTC. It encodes CASRQTSVAHYEQYF.

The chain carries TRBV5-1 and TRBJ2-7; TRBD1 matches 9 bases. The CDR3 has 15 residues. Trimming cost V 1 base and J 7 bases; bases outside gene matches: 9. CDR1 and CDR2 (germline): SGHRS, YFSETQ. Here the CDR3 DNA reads TGCGCCAGCAGCTTGAGTCGGACAGGGGCTCGGGAGCAGTACTTC. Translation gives CASSLSRTGAREQYF. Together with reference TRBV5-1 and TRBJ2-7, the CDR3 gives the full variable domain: KAGVTQTPRYLIKTRGQQVTLSCSPISGHRSVSWYQQTPGQGLQFLFEYFSETQRNKGNFPGRFSGRQFSNSRSEMNVSTLELGDSALYLCASSLSRTGAREQYFGPGTRLTVT.

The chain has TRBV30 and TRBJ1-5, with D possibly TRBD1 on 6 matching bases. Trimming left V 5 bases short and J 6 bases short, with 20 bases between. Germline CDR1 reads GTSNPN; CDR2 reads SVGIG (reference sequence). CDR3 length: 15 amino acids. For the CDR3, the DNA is TGTGCCTGGGCGATAGGGGGGGGGATGTTTCAGCCCCAGCATTTT. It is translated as CAWAIGGGMFQPQHF. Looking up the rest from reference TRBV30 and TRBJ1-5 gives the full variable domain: SQTIHQWPATLVQPVGSPLSLECTVEGTSNPNLYWYRQAAGRGLQLLFYSVGIGQISSEVPQNLSASRPQDRQFILSSKKLLLSDSGFYLCAWAIGGGMFQPQHFGDGTRLSIL.

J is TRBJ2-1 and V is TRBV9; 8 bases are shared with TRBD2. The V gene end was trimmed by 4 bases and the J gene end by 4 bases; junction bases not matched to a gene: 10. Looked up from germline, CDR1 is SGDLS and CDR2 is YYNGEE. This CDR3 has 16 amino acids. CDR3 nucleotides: TGTGCCAGCAGCCCCCGGGGGGAGCGGGAGTACAATGAGCAGTTCTTC. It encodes CASSPRGEREYNEQFF.

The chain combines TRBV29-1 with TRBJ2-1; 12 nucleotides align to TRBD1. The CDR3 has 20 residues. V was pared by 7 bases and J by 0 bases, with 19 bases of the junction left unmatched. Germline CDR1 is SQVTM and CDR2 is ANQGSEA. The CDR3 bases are TGCAGCGCCGGGTATTTCGATGGGACAGGGGGCCTCTACTCCTACAATGAGCAGTTCTTC. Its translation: CSAGYFDGTGGLYSYNEQFF.

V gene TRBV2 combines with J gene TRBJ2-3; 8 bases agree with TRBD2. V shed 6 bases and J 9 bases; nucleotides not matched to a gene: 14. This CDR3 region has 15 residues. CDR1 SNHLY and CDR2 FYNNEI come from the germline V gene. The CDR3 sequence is CASRGLEGGTGTQYF. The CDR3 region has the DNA TGTGCCAGCAGGGGACTAGAGGGGGGCACTGGAACGCAGTATTTT.

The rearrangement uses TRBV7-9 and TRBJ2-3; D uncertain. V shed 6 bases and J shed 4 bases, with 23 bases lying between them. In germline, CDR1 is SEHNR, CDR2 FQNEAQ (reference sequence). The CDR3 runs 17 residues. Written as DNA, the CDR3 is TGTGCCAGCAGAGCTCCCATCCTCACACTCAGGTCAGATACGCAGTATTTT. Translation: CASRAPILTLRSDTQYF.

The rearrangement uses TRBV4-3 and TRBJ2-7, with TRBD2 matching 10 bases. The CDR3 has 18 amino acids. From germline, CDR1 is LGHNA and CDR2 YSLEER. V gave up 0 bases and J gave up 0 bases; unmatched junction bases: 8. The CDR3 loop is CASSQEAGSSGSSYEQYF. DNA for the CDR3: TGCGCCAGCAGCCAAGAGGCCGGGTCTAGCGGGAGCTCCTACGAGCAGTACTTC.

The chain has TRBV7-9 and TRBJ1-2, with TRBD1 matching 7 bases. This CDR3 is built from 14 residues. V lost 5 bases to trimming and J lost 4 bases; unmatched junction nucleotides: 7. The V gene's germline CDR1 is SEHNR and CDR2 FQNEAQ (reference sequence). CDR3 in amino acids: CASSPRRGVYGYTF. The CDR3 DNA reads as TGTGCCAGCAGCCCCCGCAGGGGGGTCTATGGCTACACCTTC.

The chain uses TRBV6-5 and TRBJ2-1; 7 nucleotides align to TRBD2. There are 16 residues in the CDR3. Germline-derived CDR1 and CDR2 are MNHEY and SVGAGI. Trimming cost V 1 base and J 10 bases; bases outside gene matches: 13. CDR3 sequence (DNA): TGTGCCAGCAGTTACTTCGGGACTAATTCCCCAGAGGAGCAGTTCTTC. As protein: CASSYFGTNSPEEQFF.

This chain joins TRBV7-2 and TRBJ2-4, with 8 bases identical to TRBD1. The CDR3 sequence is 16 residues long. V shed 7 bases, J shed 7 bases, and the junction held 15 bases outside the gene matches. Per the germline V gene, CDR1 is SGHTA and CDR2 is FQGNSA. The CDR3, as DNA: TGTGCCAGCACCCGCAGGGGGCGGCTAGTCGAGAACATTCAGTACTTC. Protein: CASTRRGRLVENIQYF.

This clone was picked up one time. CDR3: CASSSPGETEAFF. The CDR3, as DNA: TGTGCCAGCAGCTCCCCAGGGGAGACTGAAGCTTTCTTT. The chain carries TRBV13 and TRBJ1-1; D perhaps matches TRBD1 (6 bases). Trimming removed 4 bases at V and 5 bases at J, with 11 bases between. CDR1 and CDR2 (germline): PRHDT, FYEKMQ (reference sequence). This CDR3 region has 13 residues.

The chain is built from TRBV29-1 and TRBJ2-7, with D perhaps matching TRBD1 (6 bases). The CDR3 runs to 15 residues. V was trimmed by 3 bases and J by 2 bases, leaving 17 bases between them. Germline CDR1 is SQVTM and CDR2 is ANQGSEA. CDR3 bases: TGCAGCGTTGATTCGCCGGGACAACCCCCCTACGAGCAGTACTTC. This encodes CSVDSPGQPPYEQYF.